Below are 5 T cell receptor beta chains sequenced from a single sample in a study of blood T cell repertoires in COVID-19. This table comes from immunoSEQ multiplex PCR, and its TCRdb copy is limited to in-frame clones, with some not included. The sample lists some 87,000 clones; about 90% were seen once. Sequencing used peripheral blood. Every receptor here comes from a human donor with COVID-19, enrolled during active disease. The donor label of this sample is uncertain.

The rearrangement uses TRBV9 and TRBJ1-2; D might be TRBD1 (5 bases). Trimming stripped 5 bases from V and 2 bases from J, with 13 bases between. Germline CDR1 is SGDLS and CDR2 is YYNGEE. There are 14 residues in the CDR3. CDR3 coding DNA: TGTGCCAGCAGTATTGGGAACAGGAACTATGGCTACACCTTC. Its translation: CASSIGNRNYGYTF.

The chain employs TRBV10-3 and TRBJ2-1; D unresolved. Per the germline V gene, CDR1 is ENHRY and CDR2 is SYGVKD. The V end lost 4 bases, the J end lost 5 bases, and 18 bases lay between the germline ends. CDR3 size: 16 residues. CDR3 sequence reads: CAISGSVPTNHNEQFF. The CDR3 region has the DNA TGTGCCATCAGTGGGAGTGTACCAACAAACCACAATGAGCAGTTCTTC.

The chain couples TRBV9 to TRBJ2-7, with D hard to call. CDR1 and CDR2 (germline): SGDLS, YYNGEE. The CDR3 totals 15 residues. Trimming removed 0 bases from V and 3 bases from J, with 13 bases in between. The CDR3 loop reads CASSVEAVSGYEQYF. CDR3 coding DNA: TGTGCCAGCAGCGTAGAGGCAGTTTCGGGCTACGAGCAGTACTTC.

The gene calls are TRBV5-6 and TRBJ1-3; a weak D match, TRBD1 (6 bases). V lost 3 bases, J lost 7 bases, and 17 bases lay in between. Germline CDR1 and CDR2: SGHDT and YYEEEE. CDR3 size: 15 residues. The CDR3 region is CASSSGQFYANTIYF. CDR3 nucleotides: TGTGCCAGCAGCTCCGGACAGTTCTATGCCAACACCATATATTTT.

The chain uses TRBV13 and TRBJ1-3; unclear D gene. The CDR3 covers 18 residues. V was trimmed by 0 bases and J by 0 bases, leaving 15 bases between them. Per germline, CDR1 PRHDT and CDR2 FYEKMQ (reference sequence). In DNA, the CDR3 is TGTGCCAGCAGCTTAGGTGCGGGGAGAGGGAGCTCTGGAAACACCATATATTTT. Its translation: CASSLGAGRGSSGNTIYF.